The 10 T cell receptor beta chains listed next were all sequenced from one sample in a study of T cell clonality in common variable immunodeficiency (dated by TCRdb to the mid-2010s). What the study reported, not specific to this receptor: Reportedly, TCRbeta sequences from CVID had fewer deletions and N-nucleotide insertions, and highly modified clones with 13 or more V deletions were absent from CVID.

Library preparation was by the immunoSEQ multiplex PCR assay. Entries here come from immuneACCESS through TCRdb and include only in-frame sequences with V and J called. Some clones fail to appear in such tables; in the studies checked, an unresolved V gene covers under half of the shortfall, and the cause of the remainder is unknown. In this sample the table shows 25,000 or so clones, and no singletons are among them. The ten largest account for approximately 10% of the sample. No antigen has been assigned to these receptors. The sample comprised peripheral blood mononuclear cells. The receptor set was obtained from a human donor with common variable immunodeficiency.

This clone was seen a handful of times. CDR3 DNA, as far as it was read: TGTGCCAGCAGCATCCACCGGGACAGGAAGGACGAG. It translates to CASSIHRDRKDE. The whole CDR3 sequence is CASSIHRDRKDEQYF. The chain has TRBV7-8 and TRBJ2-7; TRBD1 matches at 8 bases. The CDR3 end falls 3 residues outside the read, so it is completed with the germline J gene. This CDR3 is 15 amino acids long. Germline CDR1 reads SGHVS; CDR2 reads FQNEAQ. J gave up 5 bases and V 5 bases, and 11 bases lay outside the gene matches.

CDR3 DNA (partial): TGTGCCAGCAGTGAAGCAGGGTGGGCGACCAATGAAAAA. Translation: CASSEAGWATNEK. The whole CDR3 sequence reads CASSEAGWATNEKLFF. The chain is built from TRBV6-1 and TRBJ1-4; D is undetermined. The CDR3 end falls 3 residues outside the read, so it is completed with the germline J gene. Between the trimmed V and J ends, which lost 0 bases and 5 bases, there was a span of 13 bases. The CDR3 has 16 residues. Germline CDR1 MNHNS, CDR2 SASEGT.

This clone is deemed medium-sized. The sequenced fragment ends 3 residues before the CDR3 boundary, so the rest is inferred from the germline J gene. This chain uses TRBV28 with TRBJ2-7, with 7 bases matching TRBD2. The CDR3 runs to 16 residues. Germline V gene data show CDR1 as MDHEN and CDR2 as SYDVKM. J gave up 0 bases and V 3 bases, and 8 bases lay outside the gene matches. CDR3 sequence: CASSFPSRGVSYEQYF. CDR3 DNA, as far as it was read: TGTGCCAGCAGTTTTCCCTCCCGGGGGGTCTCCTACGAG.

This clone was observed many times. The read comes to an end 3 residues before the CDR3 does, leaving the germline J gene to fill in the end. The genes are TRBV18 and TRBJ1-4; D is ambiguous. Germline values: CDR1 KGHSH, CDR2 LQKENI. The length of the CDR3 is 17 residues. Trimming took off 2 bases at V and 3 bases at J, with 16 bases between the two ends. The CDR3 loop is CASSPERGVISNEKLFF. The part of the CDR3 DNA that was read is TGTGCCAGCTCACCAGAGCGGGGAGTTATCTCTAATGAAAAA.

This clone appeared many times. Read coverage stops 3 residues before the CDR3 terminus; the germline J gene supplies the remainder. This chain links TRBV20-1 with TRBJ2-2, with 10 bases lining up with TRBD2. The CDR3 is made up of 14 amino acids. J lost 7 bases, V lost 3 bases, and 5 bases had no gene match. Germline loops: CDR1 DFQATT, CDR2 SNEGSKA (reference sequence). The CDR3 protein is CSARERGGVGELFF. The CDR3 DNA, read in part, is TGCAGTGCTAGGGAGCGGGGGGGCGTCGGGGAG.

This clone was counted a few times. The DNA ends 3 residues before the CDR3 does, and the rest of the CDR3 is filled in from the germline J gene. This chain joins TRBV2 and TRBJ2-1; a weak D match, TRBD1 (5 bases). Germline assignment: CDR1 SNHLY and CDR2 FYNNEI. The CDR3 extends over 12 amino acids. V was trimmed by 8 bases and J by 4 bases, leaving 9 bases between them. The CDR3 sequence: CASQTVYNEQFF. The sequenced CDR3 bases are TGTGCCAGCCAGACAGTTTACAATGAG.

About this clone: Read data end 3 residues before the CDR3 end; the end is taken from the germline J gene. The genes are TRBV7-3 and TRBJ2-3, with 12 bases matching TRBD1. V gave up 4 bases and J gave up 6 bases; unmatched junction bases: 8. This CDR3 spans 16 amino acids. CDR1 and CDR2 (germline): SGHTA, FQGTGA. CDR3 protein: CASSSTGTGGRDTQYF. The sequenced CDR3 bases are TGTGCCAGCAGCTCCACCGGGACAGGGGGCAGGGATACG.

There are many counts of this clone. The DNA ends 3 residues before the CDR3 does, and the rest of the CDR3 is filled in from the germline J gene. The J gene is TRBJ1-2, the V gene TRBV5-1; no firm D call. This CDR3 is built from 12 residues. The germline gives CDR1 SGHRS, CDR2 YFSETQ. V was cut by 0 bases and J by 4 bases, with 4 bases left in between. CDR3 DNA (partial): TGCGCCAGCAGCTTGGGTATCTATGGC. As protein: CASSLGIYG. In full, the CDR3 is CASSLGIYGYTF.

Comments on this clone: With the read ending 3 residues before the CDR3 end, the germline J gene is used to fill in that end. The chain employs TRBV6-2 or TRBV6-3 and TRBJ1-2; possible D gene TRBD1, 5 bases. Deletions cut 6 bases from V and 7 bases from J, with 18 bases between. The CDR3 consists of 14 residues. Germline lookup yields CDR1 MNHEY and CDR2 SVGEGT. CDR3 DNA (partial): TGTGCCAGCAGCCGGGGGGACGGGACTGGTGGC. This gives the protein CASSRGDGTGG. The CDR3 in full is CASSRGDGTGGYTF.

A word on this clone: The read finishes 3 residues shy of the CDR3 end, and the germline J gene is used to complete it. V usage is TRBV19 and J usage is TRBJ1-1; D is possibly TRBD1 (6 bases). The CDR3 is 11 residues long. Per germline, CDR1 LNHDA and CDR2 SQIVND (reference sequence). The CDR3 is CASSKTGEAFF. CDR3 bases read: TGTGCCAGTAGTAAAACAGGGGAA. Combining the CDR3 with reference TRBV19 and TRBJ1-1 gives the whole variable domain DGGITQSPKYLFRKEGQNVTLSCEQNLNHDAMYWYRQDPGQGLRLIYYSQIVNDFQKGDIAEGYSVSREKKESFPLTVTSAQKNPTAFYLCASSKTGEAFFGQGTRLTVV.